This TCR beta chain was identified in a study of Tregs in tolerant kidney transplant recipients. Study outcomes and limitations: Biological reproducibility was not directly addressed in this study. The most relevant donor-specific Treg TCRbeta repertoire apparently came from expansion with activated donor B cells. The small number of patients limits these findings pending further validation.

This CDR3 contains 16 residues. J lost 5 bases, V lost 1 base, and 9 bases had no gene match. The germline CDR1 and CDR2 sequences are SEHNR and FQNEAQ (reference sequence). Unstimulated regulatory T cells (CD4+CD25+CD127-), CD4+CD25- non-regulatory cells, CD4 and CD8 cells were FACS-sorted from thawed PBMCs. Assay: immunoSEQ multiplex PCR; the TCRdb copy retains only in-frame clones and omits some. The repertoire holds some 69,000 clones, 84% seen once, with roughly 4% in the top ten. In regard to this clone: What it binds is not known.

This rearrangement joins TRBV7-9 to TRBJ2-5, with 8 bases fitting TRBD1. The origin of this receptor is a human donor in good health. Source material: CD4+ T cells from blood. The CDR3 DNA sequence: TGTGCCAGCAGCTTAGAAGGCAGGGGGCGAAGGGAGACCCAGTACTTC. It encodes CASSLEGRGRRETQYF. Looking up the rest from reference TRBV7-9 and TRBJ2-5 gives the full variable domain: DTGVSQNPRHKITKRGQNVTFRCDPISEHNRLYWYRQTLGQGPEFLTYFQNEAQLEKSRLLSDRFSAERPKGSFSTLEIQRTEQGDSAMYLCASSLEGRGRRETQYFGPGTRLLVL.